This TCR beta chain appears in the sequencing data of a study of OX40 agonist ivuxolimab in advanced cancers. Overall study context: Ivuxolimab is an agonistic anti-OX40 (CD134) antibody, and patients were treated with it. Prior anti-PD-1, anti-PD-L1 or anti-CTLA-4 therapy did not bar entry, and roughly 40% had some.

In the case of this clone: Its target is unknown.

With 10 bases removed from V and 4 bases from J, the gap between germline ends came to 14 bases. This CDR3 is 13 amino acids long. The germline V gene encodes CDR1 MDHEN and CDR2 SYDVKM. General study points: Partial responders treated at 0.1-3.0 mg/kg exhibited clonal expansion among the lowest measured. With doses of 0.1 to 3.0 mg/kg, CD4+ and CD8+ blood T cells had undergone clonal expansion by week 6.

TCRdb's copy holds only in-frame clones and misses some; the assay was immunoSEQ multiplex PCR. The data contain 60,000 to 80,000 clones, 80% to 90% of them singletons. V and J are TRBV28 and TRBJ1-5; the D is unclear. The sequencing here drew on CD4+ or CD8+ T cells sorted from blood, taken in a trial of the OX40 agonist ivuxolimab. This receptor was obtained from an adult with an advanced solid tumor such as melanoma, head and neck, liver or kidney cancer. The CDR3 sequence is CATSRDPNQPQHF. CDR3 sequence (DNA): TGTGCCACCAGCCGGGATCCTAATCAGCCCCAGCATTTT.